This T cell receptor (beta chain) was sequenced for a study of blood T cells in healthy people across ages. A J-beta primer mix and a sample-barcoded 5' primer were used in a second PCR of roughly 6 to 12 cycles. TCRdb re-derived calls from the 5' RACE reads in MiXCR, one entry per CDR3 protein. The sample includes approximately 1,000,000 distinct CDR3 sequences, 45% seen only once; the top ten take 15% to 20%. Overall study results and limits: The lack of PBMC sorting stopped any conclusive naive versus antigen-experienced comparison.

A word on this clonotype: Its antigen is as yet unknown.

V was cut by 2 bases and J by 2 bases, with 10 bases left in between. Per germline, CDR1 MNHEY and CDR2 SVGAGI. The length of the CDR3 is 14 residues. Sequenced input: blood. The receptor was isolated from a woman in her sixties or seventies in good health. The chain is built from TRBV6-5 and TRBJ2-7; unclear D gene. This CDR3 is CASSYVPGPYEQYF. The CDR3 DNA follows: TGTGCCAGCAGTTACGTCCCAGGACCCTACGAGCAGTACTTC.